Below, one T cell receptor (beta chain) is given with its context. Its antigen is still unknown. The CDR3 runs 13 residues. V shed 5 bases and J shed 7 bases, with 9 bases lying between them. Germline V CDR1 and CDR2: LNHDA, SQIVND (reference sequence). Using immunoSEQ multiplex PCR, the repertoire was profiled, and TCRdb retains in-frame clones only, with some absent. This sample has tens of thousands of clones, with over 70% found just once. This sample is drawn from a study of PD-1 blockade in classical Hodgkin lymphoma. Notes on the study in general: Only CD4+ TCR diversity, not CD8+, had risen significantly by C4D1.

Regarding time point: cycle 4 day 1 (C4D1), after 5 to 7 weeks of nivolumab. Brentuximab vedotin exposure varied, and every patient relapsed after autologous stem cell transplantation. The source is a human donor with classical Hodgkin lymphoma. The sample consisted of peripheral blood mononuclear cells (PBMCs), taken before the fourth cycle of nivolumab. This sequence joins TRBV19 and TRBJ1-6; D not resolved. CDR3 amino acids: CASSEEGNSPLHF. CDR3 bases: TGTGCCAGTAGTGAAGAAGGGAATTCACCCCTCCACTTT.